The T cell receptor beta chain described here comes from a study of human T cells and chemical hapten exposure. Looking at the study overall: Mostly female patients had alopecia areata, totalis or universalis.

MiXCR, run by TCRdb on the RACE reads, gives a single entry per CDR3 protein. Here the sample spans tens of thousands of distinct CDR3 sequences, 8% to 10% being singletons. CDR1 and CDR2 (germline): MGHRA, YSYEKL. Trimming took 1 base from V and 4 from J; bases not matched to a gene: 7. This CDR3 is built from 17 residues. Time point in this sample: patch test 3, about 24 weeks after DPC sensitization. Treatment described: therapeutic diphenylcyclopropenone sensitization with weekly scalp DPC. Total RNA was isolated from unfractionated whole blood. Specimen: whole blood, collected in connection with sensitization to the hapten diphenylcyclopropenone (DPC). V is TRBV4-1 and J is TRBJ2-2; TRBD2 agrees at 9 bases. This clonotype was obtained from a man aged 45 to 65 with alopecia areata. Some clones in this sample may be carry-over from other donors' samples. The DNA of the CDR3 is TGCGCCAGCAGCCAAGGCCCTAGCGGGACGGGCACCGGGGAGCTGTTTTTT. Its protein product is CASSQGPSGTGTGELFF.